This TCR beta chain was recovered during a study of blood T cell repertoires in COVID-19. TCRdb keeps only in-frame clones here, not all; method: immunoSEQ multiplex PCR. The repertoire consists of about 77,000 clones, with 80% occurring once and the leading ten covering under 5.5%. The V and J ends lost 8 bases and 1 base respectively, with 10 bases between them. Germline assignment: CDR1 SNHLY and CDR2 FYNNEI. CDR3 length equals 13 residues. The receptor comes from a woman in her 70s with acute or convalescent COVID-19. Sequences were obtained from peripheral blood. This sequence joins TRBV2 and TRBJ2-3, with D perhaps matching TRBD2 (6 bases). As DNA, the CDR3 is TGTGCCAGCGAGGGCGGGGGCACAGATACGCAGTATTTT. Its translation: CASEGGGTDTQYF.